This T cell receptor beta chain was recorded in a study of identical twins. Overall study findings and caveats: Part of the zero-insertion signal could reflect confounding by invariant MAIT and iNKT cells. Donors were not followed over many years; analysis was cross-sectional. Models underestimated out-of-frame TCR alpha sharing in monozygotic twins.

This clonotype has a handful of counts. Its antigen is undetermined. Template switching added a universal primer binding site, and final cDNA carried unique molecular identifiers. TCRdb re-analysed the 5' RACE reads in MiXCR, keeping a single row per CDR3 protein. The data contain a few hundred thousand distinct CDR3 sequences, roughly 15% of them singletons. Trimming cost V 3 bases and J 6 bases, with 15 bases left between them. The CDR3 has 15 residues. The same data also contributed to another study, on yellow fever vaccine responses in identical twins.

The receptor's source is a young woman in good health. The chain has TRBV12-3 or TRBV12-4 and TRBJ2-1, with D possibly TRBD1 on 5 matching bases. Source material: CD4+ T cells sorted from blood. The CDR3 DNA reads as TGTGCCAGCAGTTTGTTGGGGCAGGTGGGCAATGAGCAGTTCTTC. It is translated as CASSLLGQVGNEQFF.